This TCR beta chain was captured by sequencing in a study of molecular identifiers for immune sequencing clone quantification. Sorted naive CD8 T cells, roughly 20,000 to 1,100,000, were sequenced from 10%, 30% or 50% RNA. Naive CD8 T cells were sorted as CD8+CD4-CCR7+CD45RA+. The germline CDR1 and CDR2 sequences are MRHNA and SNTAGT. The CDR3 loop spans 18 amino acids. Listed TCR primers, together with previously described methods, were used for the bulk TCR libraries. MiXCR was run by TCRdb on the PCR reads, yielding one entry per CDR3 protein. The table has about 500,000 distinct CDR3 sequences, roughly a fifth seen once.

The sequence came from a human donor in good health. Some libraries in this study had Jurkat cell RNA spiked in. Sequences were obtained from naive CD8+ T cells from blood, with Jurkat cell RNA spiked in. Specified subset: FACS-sorted CD8+CD4-CCR7+CD45RA+ naive T cells. The chain is built from TRBV6-4 and TRBJ2-3; the match to TRBD2 covers 14 bases. The CDR3 region is CISSPGLAGVSGTDTQYF. In DNA, the CDR3 is TGTATCAGCAGTCCGGGACTAGCGGGAGTATCCGGCACAGATACGCAGTATTTT.